This paragraph reports one TCR beta chain. The data derive from a study of blood T cell repertoires in COVID-19. Turning to the study itself: COVID-19 samples, acute and convalescent, were from the United States, Italy and Spain. T cells, B-cell-depleted T cells, or PBMCs supplied cDNA or gDNA.

In the study's own analysis: For nucleated cells, counts were estimated from reference gene primer amplification. Some clones are missing from TCRdb's copy, which holds only in-frame ones; the method was immunoSEQ multiplex PCR. V and J calls and clone size come straight from that table; D and trimming were deduced from the DNA. Of 140,000 to 150,000 clones in the sample, around 80% were seen once. Germline V CDR1 and CDR2: KGHSH, LQKENI. V lost 3 bases to trimming and J lost 0 bases, with 9 bases between them. This CDR3 comprises 15 residues. Sequenced input: peripheral blood. This chain uses TRBV18 with TRBJ1-3; D is uncertain. This receptor was taken from a man between 60 and 70 years old with active or convalescent COVID-19. CDR3 bases: TGTGCCAGCTCACCGACCGCTAGCTCTGGAAACACCATATATTTT. It codes for CASSPTASSGNTIYF.